This paragraph reports one T cell receptor (beta chain). The antigen remains undetermined. TCRdb independently ran MiXCR on the 5' RACE reads; one entry per CDR3 protein. This sample has roughly 440,000 distinct CDR3 sequences; approximately 17% occur once, and the top ten carry over 1%. The sample originates from a study of CD8 T cells in ankylosing spondylitis. General observations from the study: Several highly homologous variants made up a TCR beta motif that seemed to typify ankylosing spondylitis blood.

Trimming removed 1 base from V and 1 base from J, with 15 bases in between. Per the germline V gene, CDR1 is SGHAT and CDR2 is FQNNGV. This CDR3 region has 17 residues. Sequencing was done on a sample of blood, either unsorted or a sorted T cell fraction (not recorded which). The source of this sequence is a male donor with ankylosing spondylitis. The V call is TRBV11-2, the J call TRBJ2-3, with D perhaps given as TRBD1 or TRBD2 (6 bases each). The CDR3 loop reads CASSLVVGGSGTDTQYF. The CDR3 DNA reads as TGTGCCAGCAGCTTAGTTGTGGGGGGCTCGGGCACAGATACGCAGTATTTT.